The 18 T cell receptor beta chains below all came from one sample that was sequenced in a study of blood T cell repertoires in COVID-19. This table comes from immunoSEQ multiplex PCR, and its TCRdb copy is limited to in-frame clones, with some not included. The sample carries under 150,000 clones, around 85% recorded once. The sample taken for sequencing was peripheral blood. Receptors originate from a woman between 55 and 75 years old with COVID-19, enrolled during active disease.

The chain combines TRBV19 with TRBJ2-2; TRBD1 matches at 12 bases. This CDR3 is 16 amino acids long. The V and J ends lost 10 bases and 7 bases, in that order; junction bases with no gene match: 13. Germline CDR1 and CDR2: LNHDA and SQIVND (reference sequence). Written as DNA, the CDR3 is TGTGCCACTCCGGGACAGGGGGCCGAAGATGGCGGGGAGCTGTTTTTT. Its protein is CATPGQGAEDGGELFF.

The chain links TRBV7-9 to TRBJ1-5, with D unclear. The CDR3 spans 15 residues. The germline V gene has CDR1 SEHNR and CDR2 FQNEAQ (reference sequence). Trimming shortened V by 0 bases and J by 7 bases, and 13 bases separated the two germline ends. Here the CDR3 reads CASSLAGVGVQPQHF. The DNA for the CDR3 is TGTGCCAGCAGCTTAGCAGGAGTTGGTGTCCAGCCCCAGCATTTT.

Concerning this clone: The junction shows a germline mismatch at one end, possibly a read error. CDR3 bases: TGTGCCAGCAGTTTAACAAAGGACACTGAGGCTTTCTTT. Encoded protein: CASSLTKDTEAFF. The chain uses TRBV27 and TRBJ1-1; perhaps TRBD1 as D (5 bases). This CDR3 is 13 amino acids long. Germline V gene data show CDR1 as MNHEY and CDR2 as SMNVEV (reference sequence).

This sequence joins TRBV15 and TRBJ1-3, with D perhaps matching TRBD1 (6 bases). CDR1 and CDR2 from the germline V gene are LNHNV and YYDKDF (reference sequence). Deletions cut 0 bases from V and 0 bases from J, with 18 bases between. The length of the CDR3 is 19 residues. For the CDR3, the DNA is TGTGCCACCAGCAGAGATCGGTGGGGGGGCTCCCTCTCTGGAAACACCATATATTTT. It translates to CATSRDRWGGSLSGNTIYF.

This chain uses TRBV10-3 with TRBJ1-1, with TRBD1 as a possible D gene (6 bases). The V gene lost 2 bases and the J gene lost 1 base, with 8 bases spanning the gap. The CDR3 runs 14 residues. CDR1 ENHRY and CDR2 SYGVKD come from the germline V gene. The CDR3 nucleotides are TGTGCCATCAGTGAGCCGACAGGGAACACTGAAGCTTTCTTT. It translates to CAISEPTGNTEAFF.

The chain combines TRBV18 with TRBJ1-5, with D hard to call. V was pared by 4 bases and J by 2 bases, with 6 bases between. Per the germline V gene, CDR1 is KGHSH and CDR2 is LQKENI. The length of the CDR3 is 13 residues. CDR3 amino acids: CASSRPGNQPQHF. In DNA form, the CDR3 reads TGTGCCAGCTCACGGCCAGGCAATCAGCCCCAGCATTTT.

The chain uses TRBV2 and TRBJ2-4; weak D call: TRBD2 (6 bases). Germline values: CDR1 SNHLY, CDR2 FYNNEI. This CDR3 contains 18 residues. Trimming removed 6 bases from V and 3 bases from J, with 24 bases in between. The CDR3 here is CASRPLMTGGLGKNIQYF. The CDR3 DNA follows: TGTGCCAGCAGACCGTTAATGACTGGGGGACTTGGCAAAAACATTCAGTACTTC.

V usage is TRBV18 and J usage is TRBJ2-1; no definite D call. Trimming took off 0 bases at V and 9 bases at J, with 9 bases between the two ends. CDR3 length equals 13 residues. The germline CDR1 and CDR2 sequences are KGHSH and LQKENI. CDR3 protein: CASSPPSYGEQFF. The CDR3, as DNA: TGTGCCAGCTCACCACCCTCGTACGGTGAGCAGTTCTTC.

The V and J genes are TRBV27 and TRBJ2-7; D might be TRBD1 (6 bases). V lost 10 bases and J 5 bases, leaving 21 bases between the germline ends. This CDR3 comprises 14 residues. The germline CDR1 and CDR2 sequences are MNHEY and SMNVEV (reference sequence). The CDR3 coding sequence is TGTGCCACTCGAGGGGCAGGGGTATCAAACGAGCAGTACTTC. Protein: CATRGAGVSNEQYF.

The V gene is TRBV29-1, the J gene TRBJ1-1, with D perhaps matching TRBD1 (5 bases). CDR3 length: 14 residues. V gave up 4 bases and J gave up 1 base, with 13 bases separating them. The germline gives CDR1 SQVTM, CDR2 ANQGSEA. The chain's CDR3 is CSVVGAGGNTEAFF. Here the CDR3 DNA reads TGCAGCGTTGTTGGGGCGGGGGGGAACACTGAAGCTTTCTTT.

The rearrangement uses TRBV6-5 and TRBJ1-6; the D gene is possibly TRBD1 (5 bases). Germline-derived CDR1 and CDR2 are MNHEY and SVGAGI. Trimming cost V 7 bases and J 10 bases, with 20 bases left between them. The CDR3 is 15 residues long. CDR3 sequence reads: CASTRGELGGSPLHF. The CDR3 region has the DNA TGTGCCAGCACAAGGGGCGAACTCGGGGGGTCACCCCTCCACTTT.

The V call is TRBV2, the J call TRBJ2-3; D is unclear. This CDR3 spans 11 amino acids. The germline CDR1 and CDR2 sequences are SNHLY and FYNNEI. With 6 bases removed from V and 4 bases from J, the gap between germline ends came to 5 bases. This CDR3 is CASRASDTQYF. The DNA for the CDR3 is TGTGCCAGCAGAGCGTCAGATACGCAGTATTTT.

As for this clone: At one end the junction does not follow the germline gene, possibly because of a read error. J is TRBJ1-2 and V is TRBV11-2; possible D gene TRBD1, 5 bases. CDR3 size: 15 residues. In germline, CDR1 is SGHAT, CDR2 FQNNGV. CDR3 sequence (DNA): TGTGCCAGCAGCGTAGACAGTTTGCTTAACTATGGCTACACCTTC. Translated, it gives CASSVDSLLNYGYTF.

The rearrangement joins TRBV19 to TRBJ1-1, with D possibly TRBD1 on 6 matching bases. The CDR3 contains 17 residues. The V end was cut by 7 bases, the J end by 1 base, with 22 bases between. Germline CDR1 is LNHDA and CDR2 is SQIVND (reference sequence). The CDR3 sequence is CASTLQGRKTTNTEAFF. CDR3 DNA sequence: TGTGCCAGTACTTTACAGGGCCGGAAAACCACGAACACTGAAGCTTTCTTT. The full variable domain, completed using reference TRBV19 and TRBJ1-1, is DGGITQSPKYLFRKEGQNVTLSCEQNLNHDAMYWYRQDPGQGLRLIYYSQIVNDFQKGDIAEGYSVSREKKESFPLTVTSAQKNPTAFYLCASTLQGRKTTNTEAFFGQGTRLTVV.

The rearrangement joins TRBV6-5 to TRBJ2-1, with D uncertain. The V end lost 2 bases, the J end lost 5 bases, and 7 bases lay between the germline ends. The germline CDR1 and CDR2 sequences are MNHEY and SVGAGI. The CDR3 is 13 residues long. In DNA form, the CDR3 reads TGTGCCAGCAGTTACCGTCCGGACAATGAGCAGTTCTTC. Its protein is CASSYRPDNEQFF.

The V call is TRBV3-1 (or the pseudogene TRBV3-2), the J call TRBJ1-6, with a tentative D call TRBD1 (5 bases). V was trimmed by 2 bases and J by 9 bases, leaving 14 bases between them. The germline gives CDR1 LGHDT, CDR2 YNNKEL (reference sequence). The CDR3 has 15 residues. The CDR3 protein is CASSQIPGQGSPLHF. CDR3 coding DNA: TGTGCCAGCAGCCAAATACCTGGGCAGGGTTCACCCCTCCACTTT.

The chain has TRBV5-1 and TRBJ2-5, with D tentatively TRBD2 (7 bases). The V gene's germline CDR1 is SGHRS and CDR2 YFSETQ. The V end was cut by 5 bases, the J end by 3 bases, with 17 bases between. The CDR3 spans 15 residues. The CDR3 DNA follows: TGCGCCAGCAGTCAAGGGGGGGCTGGAGAAGAGACCCAGTACTTC. Its protein is CASSQGGAGEETQYF.

This clone was recorded only once. J is TRBJ1-6 and V is TRBV13; TRBD1 agrees at 7 bases. The junction had 3 bases not matched to a gene; V was cut back by 5 bases and J by 2 bases. This CDR3 spans 15 amino acids. Germline CDR1 is PRHDT and CDR2 is FYEKMQ (reference sequence). The CDR3 reads CASSPGTAYNSPLHF. The CDR3 coding sequence is TGTGCCAGCAGCCCCGGGACAGCCTATAATTCACCCCTCCACTTT.